The present entry profiles one T cell receptor (beta chain) with its context. The data belong to a study of blood T cell repertoires in COVID-19. The overall study: There were acute and convalescent COVID-19 samples, and they came from the United States, Italy and Spain. PBMCs, B-cell-depleted T cells, or T cells were the source of the cDNA or gDNA that made up the material.

In the original workflow: Estimation of nucleated cell counts was performed using reference gene primer amplification. The table came from immunoSEQ multiplex PCR; TCRdb's copy has only in-frame clones and leaves some out. The D gene and trimming were derived from the DNA, and the V and J assignments and clone size from that table. This table holds tens of thousands of clones, roughly 85% found once. The CDR3 has 14 residues. V was trimmed by 3 bases and J by 2 bases, leaving 11 bases between them. CDR1 is DFQATT, CDR2 SNEGSKA, per germline (reference sequence). The sequenced sample was peripheral blood. This chain uses TRBV20-1 with TRBJ1-5; weak D call: TRBD1 (6 bases). This TCR derives from a human donor in a cohort sampled during active COVID-19. The CDR3 coding sequence is TGCAGTGCTAGTCCCCCAGGGGGCAATCAGCCCCAGCATTTT. It yields the protein CSASPPGGNQPQHF.